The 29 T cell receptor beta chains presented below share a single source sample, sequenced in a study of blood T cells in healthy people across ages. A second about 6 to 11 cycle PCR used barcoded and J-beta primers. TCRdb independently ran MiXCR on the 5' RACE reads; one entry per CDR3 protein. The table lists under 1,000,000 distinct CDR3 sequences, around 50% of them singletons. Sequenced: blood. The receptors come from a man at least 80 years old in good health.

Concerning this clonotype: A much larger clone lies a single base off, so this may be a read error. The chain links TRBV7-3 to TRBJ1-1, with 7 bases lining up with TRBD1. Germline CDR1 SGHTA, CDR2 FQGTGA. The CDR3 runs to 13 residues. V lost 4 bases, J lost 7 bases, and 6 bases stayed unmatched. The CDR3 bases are TGTGCCAGCAGCTCCCGACAGGGCATTGAAGCTTTCTTT. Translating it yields CASSSRQGIEAFF.

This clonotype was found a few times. CDR3 DNA sequence: TGCAGTGCGATGACTAGCGGGGTAAAAAGCACCGGGGAGCTGTTTTTT. The encoded protein is CSAMTSGVKSTGELFF. The chain carries TRBV20-1 and TRBJ2-2, with 11 nucleotides matching TRBD2. Germline V gene data show CDR1 as DFQATT and CDR2 as SNEGSKA (reference sequence). This CDR3 region has 16 residues. J gave up 4 bases and V 6 bases, and 10 bases lay outside the gene matches.

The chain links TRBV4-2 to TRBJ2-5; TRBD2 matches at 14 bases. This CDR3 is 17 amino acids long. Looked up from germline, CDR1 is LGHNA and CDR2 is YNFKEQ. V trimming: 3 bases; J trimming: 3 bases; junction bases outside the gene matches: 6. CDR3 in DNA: TGTGCCAGCAGCCACCAATTGGGACTAGCGGGGGAAGAGACCCAGTACTTC. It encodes CASSHQLGLAGEETQYF.

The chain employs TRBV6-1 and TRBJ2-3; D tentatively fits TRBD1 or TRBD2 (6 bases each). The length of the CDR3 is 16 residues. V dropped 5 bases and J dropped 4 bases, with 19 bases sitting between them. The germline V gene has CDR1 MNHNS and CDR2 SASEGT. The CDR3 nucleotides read TGTGCCAGCAGTCCCGGGGGCTCGCGGGATCCAGATACGCAGTATTTT. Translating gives CASSPGGSRDPDTQYF.

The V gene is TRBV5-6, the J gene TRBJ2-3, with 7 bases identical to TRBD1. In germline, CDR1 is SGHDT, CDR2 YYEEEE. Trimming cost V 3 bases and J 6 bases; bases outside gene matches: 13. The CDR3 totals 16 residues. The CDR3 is CASSSLDRSDTDTQYF. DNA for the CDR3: TGTGCCAGCAGCTCCCTGGACAGGAGTGACACGGATACGCAGTATTTT.

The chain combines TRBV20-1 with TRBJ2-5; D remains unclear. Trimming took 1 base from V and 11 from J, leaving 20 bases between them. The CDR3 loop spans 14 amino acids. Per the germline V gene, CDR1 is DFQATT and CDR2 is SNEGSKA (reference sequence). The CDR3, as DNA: TGCAGTGCTAGAGGATCAGCTACGCTTTATGAGCAGTACTTC. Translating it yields CSARGSATLYEQYF.

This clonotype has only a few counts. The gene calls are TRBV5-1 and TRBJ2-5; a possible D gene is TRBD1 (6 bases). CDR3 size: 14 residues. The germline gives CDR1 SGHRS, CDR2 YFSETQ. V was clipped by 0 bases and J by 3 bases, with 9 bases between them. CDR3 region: CASSLARTEETQYF. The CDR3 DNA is TGCGCCAGCAGCTTGGCCCGGACAGAAGAGACCCAGTACTTC. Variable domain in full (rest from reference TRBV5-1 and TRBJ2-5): KAGVTQTPRYLIKTRGQQVTLSCSPISGHRSVSWYQQTPGQGLQFLFEYFSETQRNKGNFPGRFSGRQFSNSRSEMNVSTLELGDSALYLCASSLARTEETQYFGPGTRLLVL.

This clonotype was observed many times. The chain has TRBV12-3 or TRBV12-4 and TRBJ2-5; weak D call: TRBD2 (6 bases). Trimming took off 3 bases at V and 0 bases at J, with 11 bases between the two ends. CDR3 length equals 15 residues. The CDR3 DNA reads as TGTGCCAGCAGTTTTTTCCGGGGGAACCAAGAGACCCAGTACTTC. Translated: CASSFFRGNQETQYF.

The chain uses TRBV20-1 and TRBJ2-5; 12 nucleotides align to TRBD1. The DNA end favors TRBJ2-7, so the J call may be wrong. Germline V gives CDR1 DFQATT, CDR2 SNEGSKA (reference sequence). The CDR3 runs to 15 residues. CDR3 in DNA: TGCAGTGCTAGAGAGGGACAGGGGGCATTCCACGAGCAGTACTTC. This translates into CSAREGQGAFHEQYF.

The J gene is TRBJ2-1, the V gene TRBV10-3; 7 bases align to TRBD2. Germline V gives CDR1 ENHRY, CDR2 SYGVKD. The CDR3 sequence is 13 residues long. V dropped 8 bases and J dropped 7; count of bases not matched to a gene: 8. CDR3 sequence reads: CAILGEGRNEQFF. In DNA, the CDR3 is TGTGCCATCCTGGGGGAGGGCCGGAATGAGCAGTTCTTC.

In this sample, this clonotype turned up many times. The CDR3 loop reads CSAPPVIAGDYNEQFF. The CDR3 nucleotides read TGCAGTGCTCCACCAGTTATAGCGGGAGACTACAATGAGCAGTTCTTC. This chain connects TRBV20-1 to TRBJ2-1; 9 bases align to TRBD2. V lost 5 bases, J lost 3 bases, and 11 bases stayed unmatched. CDR1 is DFQATT and CDR2 is SNEGSKA in the germline V gene (reference sequence). The CDR3 totals 16 residues.

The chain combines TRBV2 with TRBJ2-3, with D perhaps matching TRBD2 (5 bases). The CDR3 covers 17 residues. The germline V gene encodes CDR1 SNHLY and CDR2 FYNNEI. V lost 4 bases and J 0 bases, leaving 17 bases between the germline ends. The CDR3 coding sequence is TGTGCCAGCAGTGTAATGGCAGCGGACGCTAGCACAGATACGCAGTATTTT. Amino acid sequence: CASSVMAADASTDTQYF.

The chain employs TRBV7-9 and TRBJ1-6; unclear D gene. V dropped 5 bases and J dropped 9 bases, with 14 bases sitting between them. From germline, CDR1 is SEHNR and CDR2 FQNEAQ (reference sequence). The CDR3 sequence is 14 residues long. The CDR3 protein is CASSPGGLGSPLHF. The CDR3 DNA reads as TGTGCCAGCAGCCCCGGCGGGTTGGGTTCACCCCTCCACTTT.

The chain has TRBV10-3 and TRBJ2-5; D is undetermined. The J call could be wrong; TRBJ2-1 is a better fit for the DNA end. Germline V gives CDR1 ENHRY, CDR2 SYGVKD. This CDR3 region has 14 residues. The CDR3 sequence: CAIGVGRNQETQFF. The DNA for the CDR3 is TGTGCCATCGGGGTTGGACGCAACCAAGAGACCCAGTTCTTC.

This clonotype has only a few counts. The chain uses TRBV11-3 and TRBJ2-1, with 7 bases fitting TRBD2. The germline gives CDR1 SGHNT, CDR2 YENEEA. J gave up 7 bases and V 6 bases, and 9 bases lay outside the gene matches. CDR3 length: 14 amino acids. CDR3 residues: CASSSLAGVNEQFF. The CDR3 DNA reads TGTGCCAGCAGTTCATTAGCGGGTGTGAATGAGCAGTTCTTC.

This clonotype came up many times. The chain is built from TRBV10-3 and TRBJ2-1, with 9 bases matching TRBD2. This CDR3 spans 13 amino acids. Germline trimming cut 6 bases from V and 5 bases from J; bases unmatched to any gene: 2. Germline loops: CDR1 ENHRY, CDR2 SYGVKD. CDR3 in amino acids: CAIRLAGNNEQFF. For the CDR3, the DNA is TGTGCCATCAGGCTAGCGGGAAACAATGAGCAGTTCTTC.

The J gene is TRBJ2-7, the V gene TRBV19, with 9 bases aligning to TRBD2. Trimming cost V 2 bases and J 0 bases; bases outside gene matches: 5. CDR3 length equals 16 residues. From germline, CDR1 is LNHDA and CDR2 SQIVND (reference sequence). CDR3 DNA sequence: TGTGCCAGTAGTATATCTAGCGGGAAAAGCTCCTACGAGCAGTACTTC. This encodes CASSISSGKSSYEQYF.

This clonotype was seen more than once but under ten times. Here the CDR3 DNA reads TGCGCCAGCAGCGGGACTAGCGGGAGTCGGTACGAGCAGTACTTC. As protein: CASSGTSGSRYEQYF. The chain couples TRBV5-1 to TRBJ2-7; 14 bases align to TRBD2. Germline values: CDR1 SGHRS, CDR2 YFSETQ. There are 15 residues in the CDR3. V trimming: 4 bases; J trimming: 4 bases; junction bases outside the gene matches: 4.

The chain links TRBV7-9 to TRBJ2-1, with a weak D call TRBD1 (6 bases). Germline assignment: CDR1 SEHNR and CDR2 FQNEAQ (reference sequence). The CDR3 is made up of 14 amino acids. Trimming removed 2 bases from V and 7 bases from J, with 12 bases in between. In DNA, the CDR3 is TGTGCCAGCAGCTTAATACTCCAGGGGAATGAGCAGTTCTTC. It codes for CASSLILQGNEQFF.

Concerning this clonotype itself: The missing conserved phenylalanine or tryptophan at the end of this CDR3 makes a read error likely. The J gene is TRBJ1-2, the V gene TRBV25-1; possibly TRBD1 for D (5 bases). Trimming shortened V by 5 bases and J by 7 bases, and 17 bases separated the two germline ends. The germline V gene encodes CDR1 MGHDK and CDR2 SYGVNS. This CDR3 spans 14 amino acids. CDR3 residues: CASSPGPGRAGYTV. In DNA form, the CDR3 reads TGTGCCAGCAGTCCGGGACCGGGGAGGGCTGGCTACACCGTC.

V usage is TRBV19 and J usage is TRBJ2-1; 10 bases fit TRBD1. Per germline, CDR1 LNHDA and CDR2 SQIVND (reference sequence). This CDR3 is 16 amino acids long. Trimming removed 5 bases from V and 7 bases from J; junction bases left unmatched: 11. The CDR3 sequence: CASSSTGTGVGNEQFF. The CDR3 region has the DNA TGTGCCAGTAGTTCGACCGGGACAGGGGTTGGAAATGAGCAGTTCTTC.

The CDR3 DNA reads TGTGCCAGCAGTGAAGCGACCGGGACTAGCGGGGAGCAGTTCTTC. It specifies CASSEATGTSGEQFF. The chain couples TRBV6-1 to TRBJ2-1; TRBD2 agrees at 12 bases. The germline V gene has CDR1 MNHNS and CDR2 SASEGT. This CDR3 is 15 amino acids long. J was trimmed by 10 bases and V by 0 bases; bases with no gene match: 4.

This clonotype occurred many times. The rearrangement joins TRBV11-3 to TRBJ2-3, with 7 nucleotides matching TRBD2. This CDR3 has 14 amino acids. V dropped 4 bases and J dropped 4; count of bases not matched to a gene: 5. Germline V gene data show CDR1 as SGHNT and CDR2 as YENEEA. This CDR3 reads CASSSLGGPDTQYF. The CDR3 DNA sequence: TGTGCCAGCAGCTCCCTGGGAGGGCCAGATACGCAGTATTTT.

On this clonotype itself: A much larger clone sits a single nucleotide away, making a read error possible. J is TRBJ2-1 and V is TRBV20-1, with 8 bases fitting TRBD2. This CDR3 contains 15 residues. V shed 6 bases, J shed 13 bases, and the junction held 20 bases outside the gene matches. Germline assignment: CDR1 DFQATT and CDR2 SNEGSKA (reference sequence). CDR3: CSAWGNGRAAETQFF. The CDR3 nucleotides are TGCAGTGCCTGGGGAAACGGGAGGGCCGCAGAGACCCAGTTCTTC.

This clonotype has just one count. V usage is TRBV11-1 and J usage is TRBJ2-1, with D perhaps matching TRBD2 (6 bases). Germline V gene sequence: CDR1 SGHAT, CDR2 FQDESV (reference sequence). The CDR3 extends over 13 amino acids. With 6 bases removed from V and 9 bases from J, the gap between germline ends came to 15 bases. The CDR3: CASRFTGESEQFF. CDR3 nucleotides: TGTGCCAGCAGGTTCACGGGGGAATCTGAGCAGTTCTTC.

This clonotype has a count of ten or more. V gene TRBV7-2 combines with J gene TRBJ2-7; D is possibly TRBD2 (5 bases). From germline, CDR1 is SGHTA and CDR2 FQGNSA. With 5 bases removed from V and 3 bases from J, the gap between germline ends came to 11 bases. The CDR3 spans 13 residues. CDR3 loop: CASSQLANYEQYF. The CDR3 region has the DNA TGTGCCAGCAGCCAGCTAGCTAACTACGAGCAGTACTTC.

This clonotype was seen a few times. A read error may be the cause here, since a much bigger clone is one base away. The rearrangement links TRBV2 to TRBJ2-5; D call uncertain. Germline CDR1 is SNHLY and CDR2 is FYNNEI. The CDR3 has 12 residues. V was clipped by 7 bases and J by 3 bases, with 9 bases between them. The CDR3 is CASKLDEETQYF. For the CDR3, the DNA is TGTGCCAGCAAGTTGGACGAAGAGACCCAGTACTTC.

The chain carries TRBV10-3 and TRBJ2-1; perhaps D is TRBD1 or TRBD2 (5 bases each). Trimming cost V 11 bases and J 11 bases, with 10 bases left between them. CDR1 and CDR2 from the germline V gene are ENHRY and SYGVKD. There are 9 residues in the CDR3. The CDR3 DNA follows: TGTGCCGTCCGGGACCAGCAGTTCTTC. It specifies CAVRDQQFF.

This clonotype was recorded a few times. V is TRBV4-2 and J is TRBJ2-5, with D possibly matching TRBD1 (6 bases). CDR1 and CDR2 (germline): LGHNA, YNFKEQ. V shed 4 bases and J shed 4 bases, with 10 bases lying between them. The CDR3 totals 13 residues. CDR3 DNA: TGTGCCAGCAGCCGACAGGTGGGAGAGACCCAGTACTTC. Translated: CASSRQVGETQYF.